This TCR beta chain was observed in a study of T cell responses to AZD1222 COVID-19 vaccine. For the study at large: Samples with a second dose at about 4 or about 12 weeks were pooled together.

Worth noting for this clone: What it binds is unknown.

General study findings and limits: Spike was spanned by vaccine-associated CD4 TCRs, with dominance at 160-218 and 743-854. In all cases, repertoires were sampled only after the peak T cell response. Reports indicate that nearly half of spike-specific TCRs are directed at unmutated variant regions.

Some clones are missing from TCRdb's copy, which holds only in-frame ones; the method was immunoSEQ multiplex PCR. The sample shows around 160,000 clones, about nine tenths of them seen only once. V was pared by 3 bases and J by 4 bases, with 9 bases between. Per germline, CDR1 SEHNR and CDR2 FQNEAQ (reference sequence). This CDR3 region has 13 residues. The rearrangement joins TRBV7-9 to TRBJ1-2; D unclear. This sequence originates from an adult in good health. The specimen comprised peripheral blood, sampled on day 0 of AZD1222 vaccination. The CDR3 DNA is TGTGCCAGCAGCTTGGACTCCATCTATGGCTACACCTTC. As protein: CASSLDSIYGYTF.